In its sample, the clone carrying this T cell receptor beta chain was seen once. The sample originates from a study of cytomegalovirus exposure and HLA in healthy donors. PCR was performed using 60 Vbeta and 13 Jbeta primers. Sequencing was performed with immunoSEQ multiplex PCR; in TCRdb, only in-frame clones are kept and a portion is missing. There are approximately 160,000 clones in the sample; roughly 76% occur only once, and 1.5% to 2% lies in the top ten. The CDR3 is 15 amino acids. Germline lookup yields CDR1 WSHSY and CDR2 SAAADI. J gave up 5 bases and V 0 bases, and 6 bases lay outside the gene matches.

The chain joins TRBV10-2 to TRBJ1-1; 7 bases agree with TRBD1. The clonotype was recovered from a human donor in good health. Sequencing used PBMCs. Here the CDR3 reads CASSESGGAGTEAFF. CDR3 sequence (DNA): TGCGCCAGCAGTGAGTCAGGGGGCGCAGGGACTGAAGCTTTCTTT.